This paragraph covers one T cell receptor (beta chain) sequence. The repertoire was sequenced with immunoSEQ multiplex PCR; TCRdb's copy has only in-frame clones and lacks some. The table has over 95,000 clones, approximately 93% seen once. The source of the sample is a study of T cell responses to AZD1222 COVID-19 vaccine. The CDR3 length is 12 residues. Germline V gene sequence: CDR1 MDHEN, CDR2 SYDVKM. V was cut by 2 bases and J by 4 bases, with 5 bases left in between. The genes are TRBV28 and TRBJ1-1, with D uncertain. The TCR comes from an adult who received the AZD1222 COVID-19 vaccine. The specimen was peripheral blood, collected 28 days after the second AZD1222 dose. CDR3 DNA: TGTGCCAGCAGTTTACTATTCACTGAAGCTTTCTTT. It is translated as CASSLLFTEAFF.